The 28 T cell receptor beta chains given below trace back to one sample, sequenced in a study of T cell responses to AZD1222 COVID-19 vaccine. Produced via immunoSEQ multiplex PCR; TCRdb's table is partial and in-frame only. The top ten clones hold 12% of a sample with approximately 150,000 clones, 85% to 95% of them seen once. Sample: peripheral blood, taken after recovery from COVID-19. All receptors derive from an adult who had recovered from COVID-19.

V is TRBV11-2 and J is TRBJ2-3; the D is unclear. V was pared by 5 bases and J by 2 bases, with 2 bases between. The germline CDR1 and CDR2 sequences are SGHAT and FQNNGV. CDR3 size: 11 residues. The CDR3 nucleotides read TGTGCCAGCAGCCACACAGATACGCAGTATTTT. Protein product: CASSHTDTQYF.

This chain links TRBV2 with TRBJ2-7, with a possible D match to TRBD2 (6 bases). The CDR3 is 13 amino acids. Germline V CDR1 and CDR2: SNHLY, FYNNEI. Trimming removed 6 bases from V and 7 bases from J, with 16 bases in between. For the CDR3, the DNA is TGTGCCAGCAGGGGGGGTTCCATCGGGGAGCAGTACTTC. This translates into CASRGGSIGEQYF.

The V gene is TRBV29-1, the J gene TRBJ2-1; D is perhaps TRBD1 (6 bases). In germline, CDR1 is SQVTM, CDR2 ANQGSEA. The CDR3 spans 12 residues. V dropped 7 bases and J dropped 4 bases, with 11 bases sitting between them. The CDR3 loop reads CSAGQSYNEQFF. The CDR3 nucleotides are TGCAGCGCCGGACAGAGTTACAATGAGCAGTTCTTC.

V is TRBV12-3 or TRBV12-4 and J is TRBJ2-3, with D unclear. Trimming left V 5 bases short and J 5 bases short, with 8 bases between. The CDR3 covers 12 residues. The CDR3 here is CASSVVGDTQYF. The CDR3 DNA reads TGTGCCAGCAGTGTCGTTGGAGATACGCAGTATTTT.

The chain has TRBV29-1 and TRBJ2-2; possible D gene TRBD1, 8 bases. V gave up 5 bases and J gave up 9 bases, with 16 bases separating them. This CDR3 has 13 amino acids. Germline lookup yields CDR1 SQVTM and CDR2 ANQGSEA. The CDR3 coding sequence is TGCAGCGTTACAGGGGGGGAGAGCTGGGAGCTGTTTTTT. It specifies CSVTGGESWELFF.

The V call is TRBV3-1 (or the pseudogene TRBV3-2), the J call TRBJ1-5, with D unclear. The germline gives CDR1 LGHDT, CDR2 YNNKEL (reference sequence). The CDR3 has 13 residues. Trimming removed 4 bases from V and 5 bases from J, with 9 bases in between. CDR3 coding DNA: TGTGCCAGCAGCCGCCAAATAGATCAGCCCCAGCATTTT. It translates to CASSRQIDQPQHF.

The genes are TRBV5-1 and TRBJ1-1; D not certain. V was clipped by 0 bases and J by 1 base, with 10 bases between them. Germline CDR1 and CDR2: SGHRS and YFSETQ. The length of the CDR3 is 15 residues. CDR3 bases: TGCGCCAGCAGCTTGGATGGCAGGACGAACACTGAAGCTTTCTTT. The encoded protein is CASSLDGRTNTEAFF.

The CDR3 spells CASSEGTVPYEQYF. The CDR3 bases are TGTGCCAGCAGCGAGGGGACGGTACCCTACGAGCAGTACTTC. V gene TRBV9 combines with J gene TRBJ2-7; D is perhaps TRBD1 or TRBD2 (5 bases each). V lost 3 bases, J lost 2 bases, and 12 bases lay in between. Germline assignment: CDR1 SGDLS and CDR2 YYNGEE. This CDR3 is 14 amino acids long.

The chain joins TRBV28 to TRBJ2-1; TRBD2 matches at 13 bases. This CDR3 contains 15 residues. The J segment lost 5 bases and the V segment lost 7 bases, leaving 5 bases of the junction unmatched. The germline gives CDR1 MDHEN, CDR2 SYDVKM. Here the CDR3 DNA reads TGTGCCAGCAACAAGGGACTAGCGGGAAACAATGAGCAGTTCTTC. This translates into CASNKGLAGNNEQFF.

The chain links TRBV2 to TRBJ1-5; D not certain. CDR1 SNHLY and CDR2 FYNNEI come from the germline V gene. The CDR3 is made up of 15 amino acids. Trimming stripped 2 bases from V and 6 bases from J, with 14 bases between. CDR3: CASSELGDWSQPQHF. The DNA of the CDR3 is TGTGCCAGCAGTGAATTAGGTGATTGGAGTCAGCCCCAGCATTTT.

The chain uses TRBV27 and TRBJ2-7, with a possible D match to TRBD2 (5 bases). Trimming pared 8 bases from V and 3 bases from J, leaving 14 bases between. Germline-derived CDR1 and CDR2 are MNHEY and SMNVEV (reference sequence). This CDR3 contains 13 residues. CDR3 amino acids: CASASGILYEQYF. The DNA of the CDR3 is TGTGCCAGCGCCTCCGGGATCCTCTACGAGCAGTACTTC.

The chain couples TRBV7-9 to TRBJ2-2; no clear D gene. Trimming pared 5 bases from V and 4 bases from J, leaving 11 bases between. Per the germline V gene, CDR1 is SEHNR and CDR2 is FQNEAQ (reference sequence). The CDR3 is 14 residues long. The CDR3 coding sequence is TGTGCCAGCAGCCCAGACCTATCCACCGGGGAGCTGTTTTTT. Translated: CASSPDLSTGELFF.

V gene TRBV6-4 combines with J gene TRBJ1-4, with a possible D match to TRBD1 (5 bases). The CDR3 is 16 amino acids. Trimming stripped 7 bases from V and 0 bases from J, with 15 bases between. Germline CDR1 and CDR2: MRHNA and SNTAGT. As DNA, the CDR3 is TGTGCCAGCAACCACGGGACGGAAACAACTAATGAAAAACTGTTTTTT. It is translated as CASNHGTETTNEKLFF.

The chain is built from TRBV24-1 and TRBJ2-3; 8 bases line up with TRBD2. The germline V gene encodes CDR1 KGHDR and CDR2 SFDVKD. This CDR3 comprises 17 residues. Trimming at V came to 3 bases and at J to 2 bases, leaving 9 bases not matched to a gene. The DNA for the CDR3 is TGTGCCACCAGTGATGAGTTGGCGGGAGGCGCCACAGATACGCAGTATTTT. Its translation: CATSDELAGGATDTQYF.

The J gene is TRBJ1-1, the V gene TRBV7-2; D unclear. The germline V and J ends were trimmed by 0 bases and 4 bases, with 6 bases remaining between them. This CDR3 comprises 13 residues. Germline V lookup: CDR1 SGHTA, CDR2 FQGNSA. The CDR3: CASSLAFSTEAFF. The CDR3 nucleotides are TGTGCCAGCAGCTTAGCTTTCTCCACTGAAGCTTTCTTT.

This sequence joins TRBV19 and TRBJ2-3, with D perhaps being TRBD1 or TRBD2 (5 bases each). CDR1 LNHDA and CDR2 SQIVND come from the germline V gene (reference sequence). The germline V and J ends were trimmed by 4 bases and 2 bases, with 16 bases remaining between them. The CDR3 has 16 amino acids. The CDR3 loop reads CASSTGTSGFTDTQYF. For the CDR3, the DNA is TGTGCCAGTAGTACCGGGACCTCGGGGTTCACAGATACGCAGTATTTT.

The gene calls are TRBV9 and TRBJ2-1; 8 bases map to TRBD2. Germline V lookup: CDR1 SGDLS, CDR2 YYNGEE. CDR3 size: 17 residues. V was pared by 0 bases and J by 8 bases, with 13 bases of the junction left unmatched. The CDR3: CASSVATGGRRIDEQFF. As DNA, the CDR3 is TGTGCCAGCAGCGTAGCTACGGGCGGGAGGAGGATAGATGAGCAGTTCTTC.

This chain uses TRBV18 with TRBJ2-7, with TRBD2 matching 8 bases. Germline lookup yields CDR1 KGHSH and CDR2 LQKENI. Trimming cost V 2 bases and J 7 bases; bases outside gene matches: 13. This CDR3 spans 16 amino acids. The CDR3 bases are TGTGCCAGCTCACCAGGGGGTAGCGGGACATTTAGGGAGCAGTACTTC. It encodes CASSPGGSGTFREQYF.

V and J are TRBV21-1 and TRBJ2-4; the D call TRBD1 from the table was never checked on the DNA. TRBV21-1 is marked as a pseudogene. The CDR3 has 17 amino acids. CDR3 nucleotide sequence: TGTGCCAGCAGCAAAAGTGACAGGACGGGCATGAAAAACATTCAGTACTTC. Its protein is CASSKSDRTGMKNIQYF.

The V gene is TRBV2, the J gene TRBJ2-2; 8 bases match TRBD2. J lost 7 bases, V lost 8 bases, and 15 bases had no gene match. The CDR3 sequence is 16 residues long. Germline CDR1 and CDR2: SNHLY and FYNNEI. CDR3 sequence (DNA): TGTGCCAGCGGGAGTACTAGCGGCCGGGTCAGCGGGGAGCTGTTTTTT. Residues: CASGSTSGRVSGELFF.

The chain couples TRBV7-6 to TRBJ1-4; TRBD1 is a possible D gene (6 bases). Germline CDR1 reads SGHVS; CDR2 reads FNYEAQ. The CDR3 consists of 15 residues. The V end lost 5 bases, the J end lost 8 bases, and 18 bases lay between the germline ends. The chain's CDR3 is CASSENGGPSEKLFF. Here the CDR3 DNA reads TGTGCCAGCAGCGAAAACGGGGGGCCGTCAGAAAAACTGTTTTTT.

J is TRBJ2-5 and V is TRBV2; TRBD1 agrees at 10 bases. From germline, CDR1 is SNHLY and CDR2 FYNNEI. This CDR3 is 16 amino acids long. V trimming: 7 bases; J trimming: 6 bases; junction bases outside the gene matches: 14. The CDR3 here is CASKGERQGAVKTQYF. In DNA form, the CDR3 reads TGTGCCAGCAAGGGGGAGAGACAGGGGGCTGTGAAGACCCAGTACTTC.

This clone was observed a single time. The J gene is TRBJ1-1, the V gene TRBV7-8; 8 nucleotides line up with TRBD1. CDR1 is SGHVS, CDR2 FQNEAQ, per germline. Trimming cost V 3 bases and J 4 bases; bases outside gene matches: 4. The CDR3 has 14 amino acids. CDR3 sequence: CASSFGQGSTEAFF. The CDR3 nucleotides are TGTGCCAGCAGCTTCGGACAGGGATCCACTGAAGCTTTCTTT.

V gene TRBV2 combines with J gene TRBJ2-3; D gene uncertain. V dropped 4 bases and J dropped 0 bases, with 8 bases sitting between them. This CDR3 is 14 amino acids long. Germline-derived CDR1 and CDR2 are SNHLY and FYNNEI. The CDR3 DNA reads TGTGCCAGCAGTGGAGCGACTAGCACAGATACGCAGTATTTT. The encoded protein is CASSGATSTDTQYF.

J is TRBJ2-7 and V is TRBV5-6, with 7 nucleotides matching TRBD1. The junction had 11 bases not matched to a gene; V was cut back by 4 bases and J by 7 bases. Germline loops: CDR1 SGHDT, CDR2 YYEEEE. The CDR3 is 14 residues long. CDR3 loop: CASSTTGTETEQYF. The CDR3 DNA follows: TGTGCCAGCAGCACAACCGGGACAGAGACTGAGCAGTACTTC.

The chain joins TRBV20-1 to TRBJ2-2; unclear D gene. The CDR3 has 14 residues. CDR1 and CDR2 (germline): DFQATT, SNEGSKA (reference sequence). The V end lost 3 bases, the J end lost 0 bases, and 8 bases lay between the germline ends. CDR3 sequence (DNA): TGCAGTGCTAGTCGTGTAACGAACACCGGGGAGCTGTTTTTT. Its translation: CSASRVTNTGELFF.

This clone has just a few counts. The rearrangement uses TRBV10-3 and TRBJ1-2; D possibly corresponds to TRBD1 (5 bases). Germline V CDR1 and CDR2: ENHRY, SYGVKD. Trimming removed 4 bases at V and 0 bases at J, with 12 bases between. The CDR3 sequence is 15 residues long. This CDR3 is CAISVDRLTNYGYTF. CDR3 nucleotides: TGTGCCATCAGTGTCGACAGACTGACTAACTATGGCTACACCTTC.

The chain couples TRBV7-2 to TRBJ2-1; TRBD1 or TRBD2 may be the D gene (5 bases each). The CDR3 is 15 residues long. Germline CDR1 is SGHTA and CDR2 is FQGNSA. The V end lost 3 bases, the J end lost 2 bases, and 11 bases lay between the germline ends. The CDR3 nucleotides read TGTGCCAGCAGCTTGGGGGATGGGGCCTACAATGAGCAGTTCTTC. Amino acids: CASSLGDGAYNEQFF. Full variable domain (outside the CDR3, taken from reference TRBV7-2 and TRBJ2-1): GAGVSQSPSNKVTEKGKDVELRCDPISGHTALYWYRQSLGQGLEFLIYFQGNSAPDKSGLPSDRFSAERTGGSVSTLTIQRTQQEDSAVYLCASSLGDGAYNEQFFGPGTRLTVL.